This T cell receptor (beta chain) was sequenced during a study of blood T cell repertoires in COVID-19. Produced via immunoSEQ multiplex PCR; TCRdb's table is partial and in-frame only. The top ten clones hold around 5% of a sample with approximately 100,000 clones, 92% of them seen once. V lost 6 bases and J lost 2, with 17 bases in between. This CDR3 contains 15 residues. CDR1 is SGHDT and CDR2 is YYEEEE in the germline V gene. This receptor was identified in a man in his forties or fifties with active COVID-19. The specimen was peripheral blood. The genes are TRBV5-6 and TRBJ1-1, with no clear D. CDR3 bases: TGTGCCAGCATCAACCTGGGCGGACTAAACACTGAAGCTTTCTTT. It is translated as CASINLGGLNTEAFF.